This T cell receptor (beta chain) was recovered during a study of T-cell reconstitution after alpha-beta-depleted transplantation in children. V was shortened by 5 bases and J by 6 bases, with 16 bases between the two germline ends. There are 15 residues in the CDR3. The germline gives CDR1 SGHTA, CDR2 FQGNSA. The authors prepared the TCRbeta library with unique molecular identifiers. TCRdb used MiXCR to reprocess the PCR reads, holding one entry per CDR3 protein. There are 490,000 or so distinct CDR3 sequences in the sample; around 12% occur only once, and 5% to 6% lies in the top ten. The sample holds a few counts of this clonotype.

V gene TRBV7-2 combines with J gene TRBJ2-2; D may be TRBD1 (6 bases). The sample in question was PBMCs from the stem cell graft donor, obtained from the stem cell graft. The clonotype comes from a human donor who donated a stem cell graft to a child with combined immunodeficiency. The CDR3 reads CASSPGTKYPGELFF. The CDR3 DNA reads TGTGCCAGCAGCCCCGGGACAAAGTACCCCGGGGAGCTGTTTTTT.